These T cell receptor beta chains were read from a single sample in a study of response to subunit inactivated influenza vaccine. TCRdb recomputed calls from the RT-PCR reads with MiXCR, one row per CDR3 protein. The top ten hold about 2.8% of the sample, which has about 540,000 distinct CDR3 sequences, approximately 24% seen once. The same data also went into a second study, on T cells expressing NK-cell markers.

The sample in question was CD4+ T cells sorted from PBMCs, obtained about 13 days after vaccination. The receptors come from a man aged 50 or older who received an inactivated influenza vaccine. Both conserved end residues are part of each CDR3. The D gene is left open where the match is weak. Rows may omit the clone size; those that give it use once, few, many or a size class.

NA	TRBJ1-5	NA	TRBV15	TGTGCCACCAGCACGAGCAATCAGCCCCAGCATTTT	CATSTSNQPQHF
few	TRBJ2-6	NA	TRBV28	TGTGCCAGCAGTTTAGGGGTCTCCTCTGGGGCCAACGTCCTGACTTTC	CASSLGVSSGANVLTF
NA	TRBJ2-1	NA	TRBV7-8	TGTGCCAGCAGCTTAAAGCCATACAATGAGCAGTTCTTC	CASSLKPYNEQFF
NA	TRBJ2-6	NA	TRBV4-3	TGCGCCAGCAGCCAAGATGCCGGGGCCAACGTCCTGACTTTC	CASSQDAGANVLTF
few	TRBJ2-2	NA	TRBV3-1	TGTGCCAGCAGTCCAACGAGGGGCGGCGGGGAGCTGTTTTTT	CASSPTRGGGELFF
few	TRBJ2-7	TRBD1	TRBV20-1	TGCAGTGCTGAGGGACAGGGGACCTACGAGCAGTACTTC	CSAEGQGTYEQYF
few	TRBJ2-1	TRBD2	TRBV2	TGTGCCAGCAGGCACCGACTAGCGGGAGGTGACAATGAGCAGTTCTTC	CASRHRLAGGDNEQFF
few	TRBJ1-2	NA	TRBV12-3/TRBV12-4	TGTGCCAGCAGCCTTACAGCAGTAACTTTTGGCTACACCTTC	CASSLTAVTFGYTF
few	TRBJ2-1	TRBD2	TRBV11-3	TGTGCCAGCAGTCAAGGTGGCGGGAGTTTTAATGAGCAGTTCTTC	CASSQGGGSFNEQFF
few	TRBJ2-1	TRBD2	TRBV24-1	TGTGCCACCAGTGACCCGTCGAGGCGGGGGGACCACAATGAGCAGTTCTTC	CATSDPSRRGDHNEQFF
few	TRBJ2-3	TRBD1	TRBV5-1	TGCGCCAGCAGGCTTGCAGGACAGGGGATTTATACGCAGTATTTT	CASRLAGQGIYTQYF
few	TRBJ2-2	TRBD2	TRBV5-1	TGCGCCAGCAGCGGACGACTAGCGGGGCCCGGGGAGCTGTTTTTT	CASSGRLAGPGELFF
NA	TRBJ2-7	NA	TRBV18	TGTGCCAGCTCACCCCTTGAGGGGAGACTCTCCTACGAGCAGTACTTC	CASSPLEGRLSYEQYF
NA	TRBJ1-4	TRBD1	TRBV2	TGTGCCAGCGCCACAGGGGGAGGGGAAAAACTGTTTTTT	CASATGGGEKLFF